The present entry profiles one T cell receptor (beta chain) with its context. Its antigen remains undetermined. Nothing much larger sits one base from this clone, and base qualities are not available. Each donor gave one peripheral blood draw, about 110 mL on average, collected into heparinised tubes. A BD FACSAria II was used to sort naive, central memory, regulatory and stem cell-like memory CD4+ T cells with a panel that included CD45RO, CCR7, CD25, CD127, CD95 and CD27. A purity above 98% was achieved for all sorted populations. PBMCs were isolated right away by Lymphoprep density gradient centrifugation and were stained directly, without culture. So that batch effects would be minimized, each experiment stained and sorted samples in pairs, pairing one healthy donor with one patient. This sample was taken from a study of beta chain features in type 1 diabetes (dated by TCRdb to the late 2010s). Looking at the study overall: Patients and healthy donors did not differ in mean age, gender distribution, total cell number or subset yield. Naive and central memory subsets were obtained from all 30 or so donors, but regulatory and stem cell-like memory subsets were isolated from only 8 patients and roughly eight healthy donors. The study compared the TCRB repertoires of sorted circulating CD4+ T cell subsets in recently diagnosed type 1 diabetes patients with those in matched healthy donors. Across all samples, about 110 million sorted cells were examined, and cell number per subset correlated strongly with RNA yield. The investigation overall reported the following: Only small numbers of individuals were included in the HLA sub-analyses, which left unresolved whether HLA type had any influence on TCRB rearrangement. Type 1 diabetes patients showed a moderate but significant shortening of TCRB CDR3 length in all four CD4+ subsets. Because cDNA was sequenced instead of genomic DNA, highly expressing activated cells could be over-represented, though the groups showed no difference in activation or CD3 levels. PCR might favor shorter templates, but patient and control samples were amplified and corrected together, so any skew would affect both groups equally. Naive, central memory and regulatory TCRB repertoires appeared to be more alike among patients than among healthy donors. At VDJ recombination sites, patients with type 1 diabetes made fewer insertions and deleted more nucleotides, a pattern implying thymic rearrangement abnormalities.

Reading from cysteine to phenylalanine, the CDR3 counts 15 amino acids. The entry retains the CDR3 DNA only, 45 bases that are in frame from base 1. CDR1 and CDR2 are drawn from the germline V gene (reference sequence): SGHNT, YYREEE. Trimming removed 2 bases from V and 5 bases from J; the gene matches leave 6 bases unexplained. The entire isolated RNA was reverse transcribed using the High Capacity cDNA Reverse Transcription Kit, and thus expressed TCRB transcripts were sequenced. Naive, central memory and regulatory T cell samples underwent deep immunoSEQ sequencing, averaging approximately 3.3 million total reads per sample. After sorted cells were lysed in RLT buffer, RNA was extracted with DNase-treated RNeasy Micro or Mini kits, with the choice depending on cell number. Each cell subset was processed separately to prevent cross-contamination, with patient and healthy donor samples processed together. TCRB sequences were amplified from cDNA with the immunoSEQ multiplex PCR, producing 87-bp fragments spanning the CDR3 region. Sequencing of the amplicons was performed on the Illumina HiSeq platform. The study's processing was this. PCR bias was corrected computationally using synthetic template baselines, and reads within Hamming distance 2 were collapsed, with unmergeable singletons discarded. Reads were aligned to IMGT to assign V, D and J genes, CDR3 length, and insertions or deletions at six rearrangement sites. Within each subset, clonotype counts were normalized to sorted cell number, and only after that were true diversity and Gini coefficients computed with the tcR R package. Repertoire sharing was quantified using the overlap coefficient calculated on TCRB nucleotide sequences. The source is immuneACCESS, and TCRdb retained only in-frame sequences with V and J called. Part of the clones is not carried over; for the studies checked, unresolved V genes explain less than half of this, and the remainder is unexplained. That table is the source of V, J and clone size, and D and trimming were worked out from the DNA. The table for this sample lists some 350,000 clones; 8% to 10% of them were counted only once. Of the sample, about 0.63% is held by the ten largest clones.

The origin of this receptor is a man aged 25-40 years with type 1 diabetes. The source material was central memory CD4+ T cells from blood. The rearranged chain carries TRBV5-4 and TRBJ2-3; a stretch of 9 junction bases matches TRBD2. The nucleotide sequence is given as TGTGCCAGCAGCTTCTTTAGCGGGAGTCAAGATACGCAGTATTTT. Its product reads: CASSFFSGSQDTQYF.